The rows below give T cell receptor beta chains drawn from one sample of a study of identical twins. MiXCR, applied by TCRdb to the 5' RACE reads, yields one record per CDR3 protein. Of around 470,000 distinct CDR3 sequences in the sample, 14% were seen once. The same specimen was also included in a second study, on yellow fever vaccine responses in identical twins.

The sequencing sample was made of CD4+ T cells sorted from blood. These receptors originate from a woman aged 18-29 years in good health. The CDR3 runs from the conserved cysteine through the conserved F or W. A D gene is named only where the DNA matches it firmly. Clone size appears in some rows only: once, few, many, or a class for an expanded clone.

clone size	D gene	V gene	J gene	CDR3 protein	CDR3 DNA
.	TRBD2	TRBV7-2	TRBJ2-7	CASSLEAGEFYEQYF	TGTGCCAGCAGCTTAGAAGCGGGAGAGTTCTACGAGCAGTACTTC
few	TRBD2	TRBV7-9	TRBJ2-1	CASSLAPTSGQFF	TGTGCCAGCAGCTTAGCCCCGACTAGCGGGCAGTTCTTC
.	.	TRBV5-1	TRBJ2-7	CASSFFGGNYEQYF	TGCGCCAGCAGCTTTTTTGGCGGGAACTACGAGCAGTACTTC
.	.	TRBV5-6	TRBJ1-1	CASSLRPDTEAFF	TGTGCCAGCAGCCTCAGACCAGACACTGAAGCTTTCTTT
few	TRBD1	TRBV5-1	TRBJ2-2	CASSTGTGNFGELFF	TGCGCCAGCAGCACCGGGACAGGGAATTTCGGGGAGCTGTTTTTT
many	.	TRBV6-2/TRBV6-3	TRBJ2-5	CASSSTSETQYF	TGTGCCAGCAGTTCGACCTCAGAGACCCAGTACTTC
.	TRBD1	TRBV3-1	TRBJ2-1	CASSQDRPRTGGNEQFF	TGTGCCAGCAGCCAAGACAGGCCCCGGACAGGGGGGAATGAGCAGTTCTTC
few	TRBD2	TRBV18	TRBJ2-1	CASSPIQGGSHEQFF	TGTGCCAGCTCACCAATTCAGGGAGGGAGCCATGAGCAGTTCTTC
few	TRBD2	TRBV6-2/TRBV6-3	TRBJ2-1	CASILAGGLLLSNEQFF	TGTGCCAGCATCCTAGCGGGAGGGCTACTTCTGTCCAATGAGCAGTTCTTC
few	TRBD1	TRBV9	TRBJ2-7	CASSVATGSSYEQYF	TGTGCCAGCAGCGTGGCGACAGGGAGCTCCTACGAGCAGTACTTC
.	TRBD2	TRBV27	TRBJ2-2	CASSLFGLAGAPGRTGELFF	TGTGCCAGCAGTTTATTTGGGCTAGCGGGCGCGCCGGGCCGAACCGGGGAGCTGTTTTTT
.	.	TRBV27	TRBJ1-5	CASDAVGRSHQPQHF	TGTGCCAGCGACGCTGTAGGCAGGAGTCATCAGCCCCAGCATTTT
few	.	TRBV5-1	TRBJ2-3	CASSLLSGLGIDTQYF	TGCGCCAGCAGCCTCCTTAGCGGTTTGGGGATCGATACGCAGTATTTT
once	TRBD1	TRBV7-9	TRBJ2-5	CASSFTGAEETQYF	TGTGCCAGCAGTTTTACAGGGGCGGAAGAGACCCAGTACTTC
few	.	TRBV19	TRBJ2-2	CASTQVWGELFF	TGTGCCAGTACCCAGGTTTGGGGGGAGCTGTTTTTT
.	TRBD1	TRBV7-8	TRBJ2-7	CASSQGVILSYEQYF	TGTGCCAGCAGCCAGGGGGTGATTCTCTCCTACGAGCAGTACTTC
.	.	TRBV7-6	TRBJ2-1	CASSRYRAEISYEQFF	TGTGCCAGCAGCCGATACCGCGCCGAAATTTCTTATGAGCAGTTCTTC
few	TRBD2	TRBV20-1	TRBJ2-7	CSASPLAGFYEQYF	TGCAGTGCTTCCCCCCTAGCGGGATTTTACGAGCAGTACTTC
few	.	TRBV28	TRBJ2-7	CASSPPKKAEQYF	TGTGCCAGCAGTCCCCCCAAGAAAGCTGAGCAGTACTTC
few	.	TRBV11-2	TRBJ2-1	CASSLTRTKPPGSYNEQFF	TGTGCCAGCAGCTTAACCCGGACTAAACCCCCGGGATCCTACAATGAGCAGTTCTTC
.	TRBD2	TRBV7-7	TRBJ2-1	CASSLVAGGGHEQFF	TGTGCTAGCAGCTTAGTGGCGGGAGGGGGCCATGAGCAGTTCTTC
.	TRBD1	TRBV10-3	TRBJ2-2	CAIRRTGVTGELFF	TGTGCCATCCGCCGGACAGGGGTCACCGGGGAGCTGTTTTTT
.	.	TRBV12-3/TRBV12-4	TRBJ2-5	CASSLVGFRETQYF	TGTGCCAGCAGTTTAGTAGGGTTCCGCGAGACCCAGTACTTC
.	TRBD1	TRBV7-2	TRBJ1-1	CASSVSTGKNTEAFF	TGTGCCAGCAGCGTATCGACAGGGAAGAACACTGAAGCTTTCTTT
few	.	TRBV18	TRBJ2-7	CASSHGSLDEQYF	TGTGCCAGCTCACACGGAAGCCTCGACGAGCAGTACTTC
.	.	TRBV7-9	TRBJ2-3	CASSVDGTSTDTQYF	TGTGCCAGCAGCGTGGACGGCACTAGCACAGATACGCAGTATTTT
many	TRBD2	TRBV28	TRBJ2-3	CASSSIGLAGSTDTQYF	TGTGCCAGCAGTTCGATCGGACTAGCGGGAAGCACAGATACGCAGTATTTT
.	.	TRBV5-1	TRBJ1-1	CASSLPGINTEAFF	TGCGCCAGCAGCTTGCCGGGAATTAACACTGAAGCTTTCTTT
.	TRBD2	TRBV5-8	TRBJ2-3	CASSSGLAGDSDTQYF	TGTGCCAGCAGCTCCGGACTAGCGGGAGATTCGGATACGCAGTATTTT
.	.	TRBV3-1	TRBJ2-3	CASSEFEDTQYF	TGTGCCAGCAGCGAATTCGAAGATACGCAGTATTTT
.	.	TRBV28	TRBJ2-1	CASTLDRSNEQFF	TGTGCCAGCACCTTAGACAGGAGCAATGAGCAGTTCTTC
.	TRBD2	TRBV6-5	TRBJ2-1	CASSLSGEAYNEQFF	TGTGCCAGCAGTTTAAGCGGGGAGGCGTACAATGAGCAGTTCTTC
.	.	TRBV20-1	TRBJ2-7	CSASPTVSSYEQYF	TGCAGTGCTAGTCCGACAGTCAGCTCCTACGAGCAGTACTTC
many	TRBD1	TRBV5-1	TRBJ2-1	CASSLAGTAYNEQFF	TGCGCCAGCAGCTTGGCCGGGACAGCTTACAATGAGCAGTTCTTC
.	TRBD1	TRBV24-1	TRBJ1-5	CATSPGGEGNQPQHF	TGTGCCACCAGTCCAGGGGGCGAAGGCAATCAGCCCCAGCATTTT
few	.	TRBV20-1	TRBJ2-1	CSAPDPRGPYNEQFF	TGCAGTGCCCCCGATCCGAGGGGCCCCTACAATGAGCAGTTCTTC
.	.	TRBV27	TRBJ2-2	CASSRYSVISNTGELFF	TGTGCCAGCAGTCGCTACTCGGTAATTTCGAACACCGGGGAGCTGTTTTTT
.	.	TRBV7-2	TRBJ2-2	CASSLLPTRNTGELFF	TGTGCCAGCAGCTTATTACCGACTAGAAACACCGGGGAGCTGTTTTTT
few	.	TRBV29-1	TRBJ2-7	CSAGTSGEQYF	TGCAGCGCCGGGACCTCGGGGGAGCAGTACTTC
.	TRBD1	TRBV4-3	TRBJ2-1	CASSQVTGGSYNEQFF	TGCGCCAGCAGCCAAGTGACAGGGGGCTCCTACAATGAGCAGTTCTTC
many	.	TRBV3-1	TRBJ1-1	CASSQIGATEAFF	TGTGCCAGCAGCCAAATCGGTGCCACTGAAGCTTTCTTT
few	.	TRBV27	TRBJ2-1	CSSREQFF	TGTTCCAGCCGAGAGCAGTTCTTC
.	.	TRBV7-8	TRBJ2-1	CASSLAGPINEQFF	TGTGCCAGCAGCTTAGCAGGGCCGATCAATGAGCAGTTCTTC
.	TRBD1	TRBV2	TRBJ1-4	CASSKQGASEKLFF	TGTGCCAGCAGTAAACAGGGGGCGAGTGAAAAACTGTTTTTT